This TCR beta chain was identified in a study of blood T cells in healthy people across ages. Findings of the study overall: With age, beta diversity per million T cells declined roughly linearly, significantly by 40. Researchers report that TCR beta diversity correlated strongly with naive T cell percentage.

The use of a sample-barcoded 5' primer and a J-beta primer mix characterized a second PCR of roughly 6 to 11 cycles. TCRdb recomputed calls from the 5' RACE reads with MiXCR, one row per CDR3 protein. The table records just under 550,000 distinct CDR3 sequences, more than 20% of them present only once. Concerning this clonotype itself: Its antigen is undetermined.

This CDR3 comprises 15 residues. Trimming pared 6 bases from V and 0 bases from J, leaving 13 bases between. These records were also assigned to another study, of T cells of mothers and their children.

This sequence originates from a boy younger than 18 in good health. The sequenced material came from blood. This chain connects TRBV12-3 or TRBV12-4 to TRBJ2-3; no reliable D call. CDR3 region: CASRTIEDSTDTQYF. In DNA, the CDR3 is TGTGCCAGCAGAACTATTGAGGACAGCACAGATACGCAGTATTTT.